What follows are 25 T cell receptor beta chains derived from one specimen sequenced in a study of shared clonotypes between healthy human individuals. The table came from immunoSEQ multiplex PCR; TCRdb's copy has only in-frame clones and leaves some out. This table has about 2,500,000 clones, roughly 92% appearing once. The sample was naive CD4+ T cells sorted from blood. Indicated subset: CD45RA+ positively selected. Every receptor here comes from a man between 18 and 29 years old in good health.

The chain carries TRBV30 and TRBJ1-6; no clear D. V gave up 1 base and J gave up 8 bases, with 9 bases separating them. CDR1 is GTSNPN and CDR2 is SVGIG in the germline V gene (reference sequence). The CDR3 covers 13 residues. The CDR3 is CAWSEVRDSPLHF. The DNA of the CDR3 is TGTGCCTGGAGTGAGGTTAGGGATTCACCCCTCCACTTT.

This CDR3 reads CASSHPTGNTYEQYF. The CDR3 DNA is TGCGCCAGCAGCCACCCGACGGGGAACACCTACGAGCAGTACTTC. This chain uses TRBV5-1 with TRBJ2-7; D may be TRBD2 (5 bases). Germline V gene data show CDR1 as SGHRS and CDR2 as YFSETQ. Between the trimmed V and J ends, which lost 4 bases and 2 bases, there was a span of 16 bases. The CDR3 spans 15 residues.

The chain is built from TRBV27 and TRBJ1-2; no clear D gene. V was pared by 0 bases and J by 2 bases, with 7 bases between. The CDR3 has 14 residues. Germline CDR1 reads MNHEY; CDR2 reads SMNVEV (reference sequence). CDR3 nucleotides: TGTGCCAGCAGTTTATCTTGGGGAAACTATGGCTACACCTTC. Translated, it gives CASSLSWGNYGYTF.

The chain is built from TRBV6-5 and TRBJ1-1; a weak D match, TRBD1 (6 bases). Between the trimmed V and J ends, which lost 8 bases and 5 bases, there was a span of 9 bases. Germline V gene lookup returns CDR1 MNHEY and CDR2 SVGAGI. The CDR3 covers 11 residues. For the CDR3, the DNA is TGTGCCAGCCACAGGGATACTGAAGCTTTCTTT. Translation gives CASHRDTEAFF.

The gene calls are TRBV15 and TRBJ1-5, with TRBD1 identical over 7 bases. Germline CDR1 reads LNHNV; CDR2 reads YYDKDF (reference sequence). V gave up 1 base and J gave up 5 bases; unmatched junction bases: 8. The CDR3 spans 16 residues. CDR3 sequence reads: CATSRVIGTAHQPQHF. The CDR3 bases are TGTGCCACCAGCAGAGTAATCGGGACAGCTCATCAGCCCCAGCATTTT.

For this clone: Other DNA sequences from this sample encode an identical CDR3 as well. This chain connects TRBV7-9 to TRBJ1-1; unclear D gene. CDR1 SEHNR and CDR2 FQNEAQ come from the germline V gene (reference sequence). Deletions cut 1 base from V and 3 bases from J, with 6 bases between. This CDR3 comprises 13 residues. CDR3 nucleotides: TGTGCCAGCAGCTTAGGTGGGGACACTGAAGCTTTCTTT. Translation: CASSLGGDTEAFF.

V usage is TRBV7-9 and J usage is TRBJ2-7; 11 bases agree with TRBD2. This CDR3 has 15 amino acids. The junction had 5 bases not matched to a gene; V was cut back by 7 bases and J by 0 bases. Per germline, CDR1 SEHNR and CDR2 FQNEAQ (reference sequence). CDR3 protein: CASTLTSGVSYEQYF. CDR3 in DNA: TGTGCCAGCACCCTGACTAGCGGGGTCTCCTACGAGCAGTACTTC.

This chain uses TRBV5-1 with TRBJ1-4; no reliable D call. V dropped 4 bases and J dropped 2 bases, with 9 bases sitting between them. Looked up from germline, CDR1 is SGHRS and CDR2 is YFSETQ. The CDR3 totals 14 residues. The CDR3 nucleotides are TGCGCCAGCAGCGAGGTTGGCACTAATGAAAAACTGTTTTTT. This codes for CASSEVGTNEKLFF.

The chain employs TRBV4-3 and TRBJ2-7, with TRBD1 matching 7 bases. In germline, CDR1 is LGHNA, CDR2 YSLEER. V lost 3 bases, J lost 4 bases, and 12 bases stayed unmatched. The CDR3 is 16 residues long. The CDR3, as DNA: TGCGCCAGCAGCCAGCAGCCCTGGGACAGCGCTTACGAGCAGTACTTC. As protein: CASSQQPWDSAYEQYF.

This chain connects TRBV6-4 to TRBJ2-1; 10 bases map to TRBD1. V shed 6 bases, J shed 9 bases, and the junction held 8 bases outside the gene matches. Germline V lookup: CDR1 MRHNA, CDR2 SNTAGT. This CDR3 is built from 14 residues. This CDR3 reads CASSAGTGEGEQFF. The DNA for the CDR3 is TGTGCCAGCAGCGCCGGGACAGGGGAAGGTGAGCAGTTCTTC.

This clone appeared once. The CDR3 here is CASSLGLAGAVGETQYF. The CDR3 DNA reads TGCGCCAGCAGCCTGGGACTAGCGGGGGCCGTTGGGGAGACCCAGTACTTC. The rearrangement uses TRBV5-1 and TRBJ2-5; 14 bases are a match to TRBD2. V trimming: 4 bases; J trimming: 5 bases; junction bases outside the gene matches: 10. Germline loops: CDR1 SGHRS, CDR2 YFSETQ. The CDR3 is 17 residues long. Variable domain in full (rest from reference TRBV5-1 and TRBJ2-5): KAGVTQTPRYLIKTRGQQVTLSCSPISGHRSVSWYQQTPGQGLQFLFEYFSETQRNKGNFPGRFSGRQFSNSRSEMNVSTLELGDSALYLCASSLGLAGAVGETQYFGPGTRLLVL.

Of note for this clone: Other nucleotide sequences in the sample specify the same CDR3. V gene TRBV5-4 combines with J gene TRBJ2-3; 7 nucleotides line up with TRBD2. The CDR3 covers 14 residues. Germline lookup yields CDR1 SGHNT and CDR2 YYREEE (reference sequence). V shed 0 bases and J 3 bases; nucleotides not matched to a gene: 1. The CDR3 loop is CASSLGLATDTQYF. For the CDR3, the DNA is TGTGCCAGCAGCTTGGGACTAGCAACAGATACGCAGTATTTT.

The V gene is TRBV6-4, the J gene TRBJ2-1; possibly TRBD1 or TRBD2 for D (5 bases each). V dropped 8 bases and J dropped 6 bases, with 11 bases sitting between them. The germline V gene has CDR1 MRHNA and CDR2 SNTAGT. This CDR3 is built from 12 residues. CDR3 protein: CASGDRANEQFF. The DNA for the CDR3 is TGTGCCAGCGGGGACCGGGCCAATGAGCAGTTCTTC.

The chain employs TRBV10-3 and TRBJ2-5; 7 bases are a match to TRBD2. With the DNA end fitting TRBJ2-7 better, the J assignment may be wrong. Germline V gives CDR1 ENHRY, CDR2 SYGVKD. This CDR3 has 16 residues. In nucleotides, the CDR3 is TGTGCCATCAGGCCGGCGGCGGGAGTAAGTCTTTACGAGCAGTACTTC. This gives the protein CAIRPAAGVSLYEQYF.

The chain combines TRBV7-9 with TRBJ2-2, with 9 positions matching TRBD1. The CDR3 totals 14 residues. The germline V gene encodes CDR1 SEHNR and CDR2 FQNEAQ (reference sequence). Germline trimming cut 3 bases from V and 5 bases from J; bases unmatched to any gene: 1. As DNA, the CDR3 is TGTGCCAGCAGCTTTGGACAGGGGACCGGGGAGCTGTTTTTT. It specifies CASSFGQGTGELFF.

The gene calls are TRBV6-1 and TRBJ1-1; no reliable D call. CDR1 is MNHNS and CDR2 is SASEGT in the germline V gene. The CDR3 spans 12 residues. V was cut by 5 bases and J by 11 bases, with 15 bases left in between. CDR3 nucleotide sequence: TGTGCCAGCAGTAAGGTGGTGACGGACGCTTTCTTT. This translates into CASSKVVTDAFF.

V usage is TRBV25-1 and J usage is TRBJ1-4; 8 bases are a match to TRBD1. This CDR3 is built from 17 residues. Trimming cost V 2 bases and J 2 bases; bases outside gene matches: 7. Looked up from germline, CDR1 is MGHDK and CDR2 is SYGVNS. CDR3 residues: CASSEDRGKRTNEKLFF. CDR3 bases: TGTGCCAGCAGTGAAGACAGGGGAAAACGGACTAATGAAAAACTGTTTTTT.

Comment on this clone: The identical CDR3 is also encoded by other nucleotide sequences in the sample. This sequence joins TRBV18 and TRBJ1-1; tentative D call: TRBD1 (5 bases). The CDR3 has 14 residues. Germline CDR1 is KGHSH and CDR2 is LQKENI. V lost 0 bases and J 0 bases, leaving 5 bases between the germline ends. The CDR3 spells CASSPPGVNTEAFF. The CDR3 DNA is TGTGCCAGCTCACCACCAGGGGTGAACACTGAAGCTTTCTTT.

V and J are TRBV5-1 and TRBJ2-6; no clear D. Per the germline V gene, CDR1 is SGHRS and CDR2 is YFSETQ. V lost 4 bases and J 0 bases, leaving 8 bases between the germline ends. The CDR3 has 15 residues. CDR3 amino acids: CASSADGSGANVLTF. The CDR3 DNA sequence: TGCGCCAGCAGCGCCGACGGCTCTGGGGCCAACGTCCTGACTTTC.

The chain is built from TRBV12-5 and TRBJ1-5, with TRBD1 as a possible D gene (5 bases). This CDR3 is built from 17 residues. Trimming shortened V by 2 bases and J by 5 bases, and 19 bases separated the two germline ends. Germline CDR1 LGHNT, CDR2 FRNRAP. Here the CDR3 reads CASGLKIGFEGDQPQHF. CDR3 coding DNA: TGTGCTAGTGGTTTGAAAATCGGCTTTGAAGGGGATCAGCCCCAGCATTTT. The full variable domain, with the rest looked up from reference TRBV12-5 and TRBJ1-5, is DARVTQTPRHKVTEMGQEVTMRCQPILGHNTVFWYRQTMMQGLELLAYFRNRAPLDDSGMPKDRFSAEMPDATLATLKIQPSEPRDSAVYFCASGLKIGFEGDQPQHFGDGTRLSIL.

Concerning this clone: Other DNA sequences in the same sample also yield this CDR3. The rearrangement links TRBV4-1 to TRBJ1-6, with a tentative D call TRBD1 (6 bases). With 2 bases removed from V and 1 base from J, the gap between germline ends came to 6 bases. Germline lookup yields CDR1 MGHRA and CDR2 YSYEKL. CDR3 length: 15 residues. CDR3 sequence: CASSQRGSYNSPLHF. Here the CDR3 DNA reads TGCGCCAGCAGCCAAAGGGGGTCCTATAATTCACCCCTCCACTTT.

V gene TRBV19 combines with J gene TRBJ1-6; possibly TRBD1 for D (5 bases). The CDR3 length is 16 residues. Trimming pared 4 bases from V and 7 bases from J, leaving 17 bases between. In germline, CDR1 is LNHDA, CDR2 SQIVND (reference sequence). The CDR3 loop reads CASSRGGRLLNSPLHF. DNA of the CDR3: TGTGCCAGTAGTAGGGGCGGCAGGCTACTAAATTCACCCCTCCACTTT.

The gene calls are TRBV19 and TRBJ2-1; D might be TRBD2 (6 bases). Trimming stripped 3 bases from V and 7 bases from J, with 16 bases between. CDR3 size: 15 residues. From germline, CDR1 is LNHDA and CDR2 SQIVND (reference sequence). CDR3 sequence (DNA): TGTGCCAGTAGTATGGGGCGGGACCTCAAGAATGAGCAGTTCTTC. Protein product: CASSMGRDLKNEQFF.

This sequence joins TRBV5-5 and TRBJ2-2; 8 positions match TRBD2. Trimming at V came to 3 bases and at J to 3 bases, leaving 10 bases not matched to a gene. Germline CDR1 is SGHKS and CDR2 is YYEKEE (reference sequence). The length of the CDR3 is 17 residues. CDR3 nucleotide sequence: TGTGCCAGCAGCTGGAAGGTTAGCGGGAAGGACACCGGGGAGCTGTTTTTT. This codes for CASSWKVSGKDTGELFF.

V and J are TRBV6-5 and TRBJ1-6; 8 nucleotides align to TRBD1. V shed 5 bases and J 10 bases; nucleotides not matched to a gene: 7. The CDR3 has 14 amino acids. Germline CDR1 and CDR2: MNHEY and SVGAGI. The CDR3 protein is CASSRRQGNSPLHF. The DNA for the CDR3 is TGTGCCAGCAGTAGACGACAGGGGAACTCACCCCTCCACTTT.